The next 11 T cell receptor beta chains were all read from a single sample in a study of immune evolution from preneoplasia to lung adenocarcinoma. Sequenced by immunoSEQ multiplex PCR; TCRdb stores in-frame clones only, minus some. The repertoire holds more than 3,500 clones, with around 82% as singletons. Sequencing was done on a sample of FFPE lung adenocarcinoma in situ tissue. These receptors came from a person aged 70 to 85 with lung adenocarcinoma.

The V and J genes are TRBV19 and TRBJ1-1, with D tentatively TRBD1 (5 bases). Germline lookup yields CDR1 LNHDA and CDR2 SQIVND (reference sequence). CDR3 length: 16 amino acids. Trimming removed 7 bases at V and 1 base at J, with 19 bases between. DNA for the CDR3: TGTGCCAGTACCCAAAGGGCCAGGGCTAGGAACACTGAAGCTTTCTTT. As protein: CASTQRARARNTEAFF.

This chain connects TRBV27 to TRBJ2-7, with 8 bases fitting TRBD1. This CDR3 contains 15 residues. With V trimmed by 8 bases and J by 3 bases, 12 bases remained unmatched. From germline, CDR1 is MNHEY and CDR2 SMNVEV (reference sequence). The CDR3 is CASGNRGQEIYEQYF. CDR3 bases: TGTGCCAGCGGTAATAGGGGACAGGAGATCTACGAGCAGTACTTC.

The chain joins TRBV18 to TRBJ1-1, with 7 bases that match TRBD1. Germline lookup yields CDR1 KGHSH and CDR2 LQKENI. The CDR3 totals 15 residues. The trim removed 4 bases at V and 5 bases at J, leaving 10 bases unmatched. The CDR3 DNA reads TGTGCCAGCTCACTCACGGGAGGGGGCGTTACTGAAGCTTTCTTT. Its translation is CASSLTGGGVTEAFF.

The DNA of the CDR3 is TGTGCCAGCAGCTTAGGTGAGGGAGCTTTCGACGAGCAGTACTTC. Protein: CASSLGEGAFDEQYF. The J gene is TRBJ2-7, the V gene TRBV7-7; the D gene is possibly TRBD2 (5 bases). CDR3 size: 15 residues. Germline loops: CDR1 SSHAT, CDR2 FNYEAQ (reference sequence). Deletions cut 1 base from V and 5 bases from J, with 15 bases between.

This clone was counted a single time. The chain uses TRBV21-1 and TRBJ2-7; TRBD2, as called in the table, went unchecked against the DNA. TRBV21-1 is a known pseudogene. The CDR3 loop spans 15 amino acids. The CDR3 protein is CTLRATGTSPYEQYF. CDR3 DNA sequence: TGTACCTTGAGGGCGACCGGGACTAGTCCTTACGAGCAGTACTTC.

The chain combines TRBV7-2 with TRBJ1-2; TRBD1 aligns across 11 bases. V was pared by 2 bases and J by 6 bases, with 2 bases of the junction left unmatched. CDR1 and CDR2 (germline): SGHTA, FQGNSA. The CDR3 covers 14 residues. CDR3 sequence: CASSLRGQGDGYTF. The CDR3 nucleotides read TGTGCCAGCAGCTTAAGGGGACAGGGGGATGGCTACACCTTC. The whole variable domain, filled in from reference TRBV7-2 and TRBJ1-2, reads GAGVSQSPSNKVTEKGKDVELRCDPISGHTALYWYRQSLGQGLEFLIYFQGNSAPDKSGLPSDRFSAERTGGSVSTLTIQRTQQEDSAVYLCASSLRGQGDGYTFGSGTRLTVV.

This chain connects TRBV18 to TRBJ2-3, with TRBD2 as a possible D gene (6 bases). The CDR3 has 15 residues. Trimming cost V 4 bases and J 3 bases, with 14 bases left between them. Germline values: CDR1 KGHSH, CDR2 LQKENI. As DNA, the CDR3 is TGTGCCAGCTCACGGGGTCACGGGAGAACAGATACGCAGTATTTT. Its protein product is CASSRGHGRTDTQYF.

This chain uses TRBV28 with TRBJ1-3, with D perhaps matching TRBD1 (6 bases). Germline V gene sequence: CDR1 MDHEN, CDR2 SYDVKM. The CDR3 sequence is 16 residues long. Trimming took off 10 bases at V and 0 bases at J, with 19 bases between the two ends. The CDR3: CATESGGLSSGNTIYF. For the CDR3, the DNA is TGTGCCACGGAATCGGGGGGCTTAAGCTCTGGAAACACCATATATTTT. The full variable domain, completed using reference TRBV28 and TRBJ1-3, is DVKVTQSSRYLVKRTGEKVFLECVQDMDHENMFWYRQDPGLGLRLIYFSYDVKMKEKGDIPEGYSVSREKKERFSLILESASTNQTSMYLCATESGGLSSGNTIYFGEGSWLTVV.

This chain uses TRBV7-9 with TRBJ2-2, with 11 nucleotides matching TRBD1. CDR1 and CDR2 from the germline V gene are SEHNR and FQNEAQ (reference sequence). The CDR3 runs to 15 residues. With 5 bases clipped from V and 7 bases from J, the junction kept 6 bases outside the gene matches. CDR3 sequence reads: CASSTGQGVLGELFF. The CDR3 DNA is TGTGCCAGCAGCACGGGACAGGGGGTTCTCGGGGAGCTGTTTTTT. Full variable domain (outside the CDR3, taken from reference TRBV7-9 and TRBJ2-2): DTGVSQNPRHKITKRGQNVTFRCDPISEHNRLYWYRQTLGQGPEFLTYFQNEAQLEKSRLLSDRFSAERPKGSFSTLEIQRTEQGDSAMYLCASSTGQGVLGELFFGEGSRLTVL.

In its sample, this clone was seen a few times. The genes are TRBV29-1 and TRBJ2-5, with 9 bases lining up with TRBD1. The V gene end was trimmed by 4 bases and the J gene end by 5 bases; junction bases not matched to a gene: 8. CDR1 and CDR2 (germline): SQVTM, ANQGSEA. The length of the CDR3 is 14 residues. The CDR3 bases are TGCAGCGTTGTAGGACAGGGGATTCTGGAGACCCAGTACTTC. Its translation: CSVVGQGILETQYF. The full variable domain, rest sourced from reference TRBV29-1 and TRBJ2-5, is SAVISQKPSRDICQRGTSLTIQCQVDSQVTMMFWYRQQPGQSLTLIATANQGSEATYESGFVIDKFPISRPNLTFSTLTVSNMSPEDSSIYLCSVVGQGILETQYFGPGTRLLVL.

V and J are TRBV27 and TRBJ2-7, with D tentatively TRBD1 or TRBD2 (5 bases each). Trimming cost V 5 bases and J 6 bases, with 20 bases left between them. Germline CDR1 MNHEY, CDR2 SMNVEV (reference sequence). The CDR3 is 15 residues long. The CDR3 DNA is TGTGCCAGCAGTCGCCCTCCCGGAGAGGGACGCGAGCAGTACTTC. It is translated as CASSRPPGEGREQYF.